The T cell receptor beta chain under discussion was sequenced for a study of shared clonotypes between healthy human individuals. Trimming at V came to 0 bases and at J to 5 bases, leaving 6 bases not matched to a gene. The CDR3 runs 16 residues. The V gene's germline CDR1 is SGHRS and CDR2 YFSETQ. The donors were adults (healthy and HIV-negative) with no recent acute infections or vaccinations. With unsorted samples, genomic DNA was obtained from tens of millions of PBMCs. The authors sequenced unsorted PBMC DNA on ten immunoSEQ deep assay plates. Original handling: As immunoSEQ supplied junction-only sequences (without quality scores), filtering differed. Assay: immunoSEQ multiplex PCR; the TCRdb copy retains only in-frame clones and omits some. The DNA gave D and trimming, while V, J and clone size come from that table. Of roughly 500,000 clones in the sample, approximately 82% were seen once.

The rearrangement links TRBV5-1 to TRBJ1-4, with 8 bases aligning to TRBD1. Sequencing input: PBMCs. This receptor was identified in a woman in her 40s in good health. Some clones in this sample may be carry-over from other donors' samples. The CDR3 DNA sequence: TGCGCCAGCAGCTTGGGGTCGGACAGGGCGAATGAAAAACTGTTTTTT. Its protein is CASSLGSDRANEKLFF.